Detailed here is one TCR beta chain. Method: immunoSEQ multiplex PCR; TCRdb's copy keeps in-frame clones and lacks some. The profile covers approximately 150,000 clones, with approximately 90% appearing a single time and 2.6% taken by the ten largest. The source of the sample is a study of T cell responses to AZD1222 COVID-19 vaccine. This CDR3 comprises 20 residues. Germline CDR1 MNHNS, CDR2 SASEGT. V was cut by 3 bases and J by 0 bases, with 24 bases left in between. The sequence was obtained from an adult in good health. The V gene is TRBV6-1, the J gene TRBJ1-5; the D gene is possibly TRBD1 (5 bases). Specimen: peripheral blood, collected on day 0 of AZD1222 vaccination. The CDR3 reads CASSDGAGGTIVFSNQPQHF. In nucleotides, the CDR3 is TGTGCCAGCAGTGACGGGGCGGGGGGGACTATCGTATTTAGCAATCAGCCCCAGCATTTT.